The entry that follows covers one T cell receptor (beta chain) sequence. Its antigen is not identified. Clones were sequenced by immunoSEQ multiplex PCR, and TCRdb holds only the in-frame ones, with some missing. Among 6,500 to 10,000 clones listed, 60% to 80% were seen once. The CDR3 has 16 residues. Germline V gives CDR1 LNHDA, CDR2 SQIVND (reference sequence). V dropped 6 bases and J dropped 5; count of bases not matched to a gene: 12. The data were taken from a study of T cell clonotyping in hematopoietic cell transplantation. The study's findings and limits: Recipient TCR diversity dropped after transplant; expanded clonotypes rose from day 30 to 180.

This receptor was identified in a male patient over 55 who had an allogeneic stem cell transplant from an unrelated donor, so the T cells may come from the graft donor. Some clones in this sample may be carry-over from other donors' samples. The sample was peripheral blood mononuclear cells, taken 100 days after allogeneic stem cell transplant. The V gene is TRBV19, the J gene TRBJ2-1, with 8 bases aligning to TRBD1. The DNA of the CDR3 is TGTGCCAGTAGCAGGACAGGGCTTTTAGGGAACAATGAGCAGTTCTTC. It codes for CASSRTGLLGNNEQFF.